A selection of T cell receptor beta chains follows, all from one sample in a study of vaccination effects on CD4 cells after COVID-19. Their recognized antigens are unknown. Only in-frame clones appear in the TCRdb table, and some are missing; sequencing was by immunoSEQ multiplex PCR. The sample shows about 15,000 clones, about 77% of them seen only once. Sequences were derived from CD4+ T cells from PBMCs cultured with HCoV-NL63 spike peptides, sampled after COVID-19 vaccination. These TCRs come from a human donor who received a COVID-19 vaccine. Both conserved end residues are part of each CDR3. The D gene is left open where the match is weak. Clone size appears in some rows only: once, few, many, or a class for an expanded clone.

clone size: few
J gene: TRBJ1-3
D gene: .
V gene: TRBV19
CDR3 DNA: TGTGCCAGTACCCCTTTAGCGGCGACTGGAAACACCATATATTTT
CDR3 protein: CASTPLAATGNTIYF

clone size: .
J gene: TRBJ2-3
D gene: TRBD2
V gene: TRBV4-3
CDR3 DNA: TGCGCCAGCAGCTCGGGCGTCCGGGGGGAAGATACGCAGTATTTT
CDR3 protein: CASSSGVRGEDTQYF

clone size: .
J gene: TRBJ2-7
D gene: .
V gene: TRBV3-1/TRBV3-2
CDR3 DNA: TGTGCCAGCAGCCAAGGGCAGGGCAGCGAGCAGTACTTC
CDR3 protein: CASSQGQGSEQYF

clone size: .
J gene: TRBJ2-2
D gene: .
V gene: TRBV11-2
CDR3 DNA: TGTGCCAGCAGCTACGGCACCGGGGAGCTGTTTTTT
CDR3 protein: CASSYGTGELFF

clone size: .
J gene: TRBJ1-4
D gene: TRBD1
V gene: TRBV6-5
CDR3 DNA: TGTGCCAGCAGCCGAGACAGGGGGGCTAATGAAAAACTGTTTTTT
CDR3 protein: CASSRDRGANEKLFF

clone size: .
J gene: TRBJ2-7
D gene: .
V gene: TRBV19
CDR3 DNA: TGTGCCAGTAGTATTACGTCAGGGGGGGGCTACGAGCAGTACTTC
CDR3 protein: CASSITSGGGYEQYF

clone size: .
J gene: TRBJ2-1
D gene: .
V gene: TRBV5-5
CDR3 DNA: TGTGCCAGCAGCTTGGTTCCGGGAGATGTTCATGAGCAGTTCTTC
CDR3 protein: CASSLVPGDVHEQFF

clone size: once
J gene: TRBJ2-2
D gene: TRBD2
V gene: TRBV19
CDR3 DNA: TGTGCCAGTATCGGGGAGAGCGGGGGGGCGAACACCGGGGAGCTGTTTTTT
CDR3 protein: CASIGESGGANTGELFF

clone size: .
J gene: TRBJ2-2
D gene: TRBD2
V gene: TRBV5-1
CDR3 DNA: TGCGCCAGCAGCTTGGGAGCGGTGCGGGGGGCCACCGGGGAGCTGTTTTTT
CDR3 protein: CASSLGAVRGATGELFF

clone size: .
J gene: TRBJ1-6
D gene: .
V gene: TRBV27
CDR3 DNA: TGTGCCAGCAGTTACGAGGTCTCCTATAATTCACCCCTCCACTTT
CDR3 protein: CASSYEVSYNSPLHF

clone size: .
J gene: TRBJ2-7
D gene: .
V gene: TRBV18
CDR3 DNA: TGTGCCAGCTCAGGGCAGTCCTACGAGCAGTACTTC
CDR3 protein: CASSGQSYEQYF

clone size: .
J gene: TRBJ2-3
D gene: TRBD2
V gene: TRBV4-1
CDR3 DNA: TGCGCCAGCAGCCAAGATGCTTCGGCGGGAGGGCCTGATACGCAGTATTTT
CDR3 protein: CASSQDASAGGPDTQYF

clone size: .
J gene: TRBJ1-1
D gene: .
V gene: TRBV11-3
CDR3 DNA: TGTGCCAGCAGCCGACGGTCGGGGAACACTGAAGCTTTCTTT
CDR3 protein: CASSRRSGNTEAFF

clone size: .
J gene: TRBJ1-1
D gene: .
V gene: TRBV2
CDR3 DNA: TGTGCCAGCTCACCGGGAGTTAACACTGAAGCTTTCTTT
CDR3 protein: CASSPGVNTEAFF

clone size: .
J gene: TRBJ2-1
D gene: TRBD2
V gene: TRBV11-3
CDR3 DNA: TGTGCCAGCAGCTTAGGGGGTAGCGGGAGAATTGATGAGCAGTTCTTC
CDR3 protein: CASSLGGSGRIDEQFF

clone size: few
J gene: TRBJ2-5
D gene: .
V gene: TRBV5-1
CDR3 DNA: TGCGCCAGCAGCTTCACTGTCCCTCCGGGTGAGACCCAGTACTTC
CDR3 protein: CASSFTVPPGETQYF

clone size: .
J gene: TRBJ2-7
D gene: .
V gene: TRBV27
CDR3 DNA: TGTGCCAGCAGTTTATCGAAGGGTCGGAATTACGAGCAGTACTTC
CDR3 protein: CASSLSKGRNYEQYF

clone size: few
J gene: TRBJ2-2
D gene: .
V gene: TRBV7-7
CDR3 DNA: TGTGCTAGCAGCCATCGTCGGGCAGATTCGATCGGGGAGCTGTTTTTT
CDR3 protein: CASSHRRADSIGELFF

clone size: .
J gene: TRBJ1-1
D gene: .
V gene: TRBV12-3/TRBV12-4
CDR3 DNA: TGTGCCAGCCTCACCCCGCCGGGGGAAGCTTTCTTT
CDR3 protein: CASLTPPGEAFF

clone size: .
J gene: TRBJ1-2
D gene: .
V gene: TRBV10-3
CDR3 DNA: TGTGCCATCAGTGGGAACGATCGTAACTATGGCTACACCTTC
CDR3 protein: CAISGNDRNYGYTF

clone size: few
J gene: TRBJ1-2
D gene: TRBD1
V gene: TRBV20-1
CDR3 DNA: TGCAGTGCTAGTACCCCCAACAGGGGGGCGGATGGCTACACCTTC
CDR3 protein: CSASTPNRGADGYTF

clone size: .
J gene: TRBJ1-2
D gene: TRBD1
V gene: TRBV3-1/TRBV3-2
CDR3 DNA: TGTGCCAGCAGCCCCCGACAGGGTGTTAAGTATGGCTACACCTTC
CDR3 protein: CASSPRQGVKYGYTF

clone size: .
J gene: TRBJ1-1
D gene: .
V gene: TRBV7-9
CDR3 DNA: TGTGCCAGCAGCTCCGCCCCATCGCAGGGGAACACTGAAGCTTTCTTT
CDR3 protein: CASSSAPSQGNTEAFF

clone size: .
J gene: TRBJ1-1
D gene: .
V gene: TRBV6-2/TRBV6-3
CDR3 DNA: TGTGCCAGCAGTTACGGGTCAGGGCGCACTGAAGCTTTCTTT
CDR3 protein: CASSYGSGRTEAFF

clone size: .
J gene: TRBJ1-5
D gene: .
V gene: TRBV4-1
CDR3 DNA: TGCGCCAGCAGCCTGAGACAGCCCGGCGATCAGCCCCAGCATTTT
CDR3 protein: CASSLRQPGDQPQHF

clone size: .
J gene: TRBJ2-7
D gene: .
V gene: TRBV5-1
CDR3 DNA: TGCGCCAGCAGCGACAGCTCCTACGAGCAGTACTTC
CDR3 protein: CASSDSSYEQYF

clone size: .
J gene: TRBJ1-4
D gene: TRBD1
V gene: TRBV5-1
CDR3 DNA: TGCGCCAGCAGCTTGGGGACAGGGGACCGAAATGAAAAACTGTTTTTT
CDR3 protein: CASSLGTGDRNEKLFF

clone size: .
J gene: TRBJ1-1
D gene: .
V gene: TRBV5-1
CDR3 DNA: TGCGCCAGCAGCTTGGGGGCAATGGAGGGGTTCAACACTGAAGCTTTCTTT
CDR3 protein: CASSLGAMEGFNTEAFF